These 29 T cell receptor beta chains originate from one sample sequenced in a study of shared clonotypes between healthy human individuals. The table came from immunoSEQ multiplex PCR; TCRdb's copy has only in-frame clones and leaves some out. The sample has about 2,500,000 clones, more than 90% seen once. The source material was naive CD4+ T cells sorted from blood. Stated subset: CD45RA+ positively selected. These receptors were collected from a man between 18 and 29 years old in good health.

The genes are TRBV29-1 and TRBJ2-2; D possibly corresponds to TRBD1 (6 bases). CDR3 length: 13 amino acids. V lost 6 bases, J lost 4 bases, and 12 bases lay in between. Germline V lookup: CDR1 SQVTM, CDR2 ANQGSEA. CDR3 bases: TGCAGCGTCCGGCGGACAGCCACCGGGGAGCTGTTTTTT. It encodes CSVRRTATGELFF.

As concerns this clone: Other DNA sequences in this sample translate to the same CDR3. The V call is TRBV6-6, the J call TRBJ1-3; D unresolved. The V gene lost 0 bases and the J gene lost 0 bases, with 6 bases spanning the gap. This CDR3 is built from 15 residues. Germline V gene lookup returns CDR1 MNHNY and CDR2 SVGAGI (reference sequence). This chain's CDR3 is CASSYSPGSGNTIYF. The CDR3 DNA is TGTGCCAGCAGTTACTCCCCTGGCTCTGGAAACACCATATATTTT.

V usage is TRBV29-1 and J usage is TRBJ2-3; 13 bases line up with TRBD2. The ends lost 8 bases at V and 1 base at J; junction bases unmatched: 9. The CDR3 runs to 16 residues. Germline CDR1 and CDR2: SQVTM and ANQGSEA. DNA of the CDR3: TGCAGCCCCCGGACTAGCGGGAGAGGGGGCACAGATACGCAGTATTTT. Encoded protein: CSPRTSGRGGTDTQYF.

This clone came up once. This chain connects TRBV5-4 to TRBJ1-6; TRBD1 matches at 9 bases. Germline CDR1 is SGHNT and CDR2 is YYREEE (reference sequence). This CDR3 comprises 14 residues. Losses at the gene ends were 4 bases for V and 6 bases for J; bases not matched to a gene: 2. In DNA, the CDR3 is TGTGCCAGCAGCCGGGGACAGGGTAATTCACCCCTCCACTTT. Protein product: CASSRGQGNSPLHF.

This clone has a handful of counts. The rearrangement joins TRBV11-2 to TRBJ1-1, with D possibly being TRBD1 (5 bases). The V gene lost 4 bases and the J gene lost 1 base, with 10 bases spanning the gap. The CDR3 runs 14 residues. Germline CDR1 is SGHAT and CDR2 is FQNNGV. The CDR3 region is CASSSGTANTEAFF. As DNA, the CDR3 is TGTGCCAGCAGCTCCGGGACTGCGAACACTGAAGCTTTCTTT.

The genes are TRBV11-2 and TRBJ1-1; D gene uncertain. Trimming removed 5 bases at V and 2 bases at J, with 6 bases between. The CDR3 is made up of 12 amino acids. Germline lookup yields CDR1 SGHAT and CDR2 FQNNGV. CDR3 amino acids: CASSGINTEAFF. DNA for the CDR3: TGTGCCAGCAGCGGGATCAACACTGAAGCTTTCTTT.

The rearrangement links TRBV6-5 to TRBJ2-7; D is possibly TRBD2 (6 bases). Germline V gene sequence: CDR1 MNHEY, CDR2 SVGAGI. The CDR3 loop spans 15 amino acids. Trimming cost V 4 bases and J 6 bases, with 19 bases left between them. Here the CDR3 DNA reads TGTGCCAGCAGTTCCCCGGCAGGGAGGATGGGCGAGCAGTACTTC. This gives the protein CASSSPAGRMGEQYF.

This rearrangement joins TRBV7-9 to TRBJ1-6, with D tentatively TRBD1 (6 bases). There are 15 residues in the CDR3. Trimming removed 0 bases from V and 7 bases from J, with 10 bases in between. The germline CDR1 and CDR2 sequences are SEHNR and FQNEAQ (reference sequence). The CDR3 sequence is CASSLANRDNSPLHF. CDR3 nucleotides: TGTGCCAGCAGCTTAGCTAACAGGGACAATTCACCCCTCCACTTT.

In regard to this clone: The same CDR3 also results from other DNA sequences found in this sample. The chain couples TRBV18 to TRBJ2-7; D is undetermined. Looked up from germline, CDR1 is KGHSH and CDR2 is LQKENI. The length of the CDR3 is 11 residues. V lost 3 bases and J 5 bases, leaving 5 bases between the germline ends. The CDR3 bases are TGTGCCAGCTCACCGGAAAACGAGCAGTACTTC. Its translation: CASSPENEQYF.

The chain recombines TRBV19 with TRBJ2-3; 7 bases agree with TRBD1. V gave up 2 bases and J gave up 6 bases; unmatched junction bases: 14. The CDR3 loop spans 17 amino acids. Germline V gene lookup returns CDR1 LNHDA and CDR2 SQIVND (reference sequence). The CDR3 is CASSIRQGKFLADTQYF. CDR3 coding DNA: TGTGCCAGTAGTATAAGACAGGGTAAATTTTTAGCGGATACGCAGTATTTT.

The rearrangement uses TRBV7-9 and TRBJ1-4; TRBD1 matches 7 bases. The germline CDR1 and CDR2 sequences are SEHNR and FQNEAQ (reference sequence). This CDR3 region has 15 residues. Unmatched junction bases numbered 5, after V lost 4 bases and J lost 3 bases. Here the CDR3 DNA reads TGTGCCAGCAGCTCGACAGGGAGGGCTAATGAAAAACTGTTTTTT. Residues: CASSSTGRANEKLFF.

The rearrangement links TRBV28 to TRBJ2-7, with D unresolved. In germline, CDR1 is MDHEN, CDR2 SYDVKM. The CDR3 extends over 12 amino acids. Trimming took 4 bases from V and 7 from J, leaving 11 bases between them. CDR3 bases: TGTGCCAGCAGTTCTCTTTGGGGAGAGCAGTACTTC. Translating gives CASSSLWGEQYF.

The rearrangement links TRBV5-1 to TRBJ1-2; D is unclear. Per germline, CDR1 SGHRS and CDR2 YFSETQ. This CDR3 spans 12 amino acids. Trimming removed 2 bases from V and 3 bases from J, with 5 bases in between. The CDR3 spells CASSFEDYGYTF. The CDR3 bases are TGCGCCAGCAGCTTCGAGGACTATGGCTACACCTTC. Full variable domain (outside the CDR3, taken from reference TRBV5-1 and TRBJ1-2): KAGVTQTPRYLIKTRGQQVTLSCSPISGHRSVSWYQQTPGQGLQFLFEYFSETQRNKGNFPGRFSGRQFSNSRSEMNVSTLELGDSALYLCASSFEDYGYTFGSGTRLTVV.

Here the CDR3 reads CAISEAFDNQPQHF. The CDR3 DNA reads as TGTGCCATCAGTGAGGCCTTTGACAATCAGCCCCAGCATTTT. The chain carries TRBV10-3 and TRBJ1-5; D remains ambiguous. The CDR3 sequence is 14 residues long. Germline-derived CDR1 and CDR2 are ENHRY and SYGVKD. V lost 2 bases, J lost 3 bases, and 8 bases lay in between.

The chain joins TRBV6-5 to TRBJ1-4; 11 bases align to TRBD1. Germline CDR1 and CDR2: MNHEY and SVGAGI. This CDR3 has 15 residues. After removal of 5 bases from V and 8 bases from J, the junction contained 7 bases not matched to a gene. In DNA form, the CDR3 reads TGTGCCAGCAGTACCCGGACAGGGGGCGCGGAAAAACTGTTTTTT. Amino acids: CASSTRTGGAEKLFF.

The chain couples TRBV7-3 to TRBJ1-6; D is possibly TRBD1 (6 bases). This CDR3 has 16 residues. In germline, CDR1 is SGHTA, CDR2 FQGTGA. V was shortened by 2 bases and J by 6 bases, with 14 bases between the two germline ends. The CDR3 bases are TGTGCCAGCAGCTTAGGGGGGCGCGTTGGTAATTCACCCCTCCACTTT. Translating gives CASSLGGRVGNSPLHF.

The chain carries TRBV7-2 and TRBJ1-1; D is perhaps TRBD1 (6 bases). CDR1 and CDR2 (germline): SGHTA, FQGNSA. The CDR3 runs 13 residues. V was clipped by 0 bases and J by 11 bases, with 13 bases between them. CDR3 amino acids: CASSLAGGWEAFF. The CDR3 DNA is TGTGCCAGCAGCTTAGCAGGGGGTTGGGAGGCTTTCTTT.

The rearrangement joins TRBV5-1 to TRBJ2-1; possibly TRBD1 or TRBD2 for D (5 bases each). Germline CDR1 reads SGHRS; CDR2 reads YFSETQ. CDR3 length: 17 amino acids. V lost 4 bases and J 0 bases, leaving 17 bases between the germline ends. The CDR3 nucleotides are TGCGCCAGCAGCCCAGCCACGGGGCCCAGCTCCTACAATGAGCAGTTCTTC. Protein product: CASSPATGPSSYNEQFF.

Notes on this clone: This specimen includes other DNA sequences encoding the same CDR3. The chain is built from TRBV19 and TRBJ1-4, with a possible D match to TRBD1 (6 bases). V dropped 3 bases and J dropped 5 bases, with 13 bases sitting between them. This CDR3 is 15 amino acids long. Germline assignment: CDR1 LNHDA and CDR2 SQIVND (reference sequence). This chain's CDR3 is CASSIGGGTNEKLFF. Here the CDR3 DNA reads TGTGCCAGTAGTATTGGGGGCGGGACAAATGAAAAACTGTTTTTT. The full variable domain, completed using reference TRBV19 and TRBJ1-4, is DGGITQSPKYLFRKEGQNVTLSCEQNLNHDAMYWYRQDPGQGLRLIYYSQIVNDFQKGDIAEGYSVSREKKESFPLTVTSAQKNPTAFYLCASSIGGGTNEKLFFGSGTQLSVL.

The chain employs TRBV27 and TRBJ1-6, with TRBD1 matching 7 bases. The CDR3 consists of 18 residues. CDR1 and CDR2 (germline): MNHEY, SMNVEV (reference sequence). The ends lost 6 bases at V and 0 bases at J; junction bases unmatched: 11. The CDR3 loop reads CASRRRTGVSSYNSPLHF. For the CDR3, the DNA is TGTGCCAGCAGAAGAAGAACAGGGGTCAGCTCCTATAATTCACCCCTCCACTTT.

V is TRBV27 and J is TRBJ1-6; tentative D call: TRBD1 (5 bases). Germline V lookup: CDR1 MNHEY, CDR2 SMNVEV (reference sequence). The CDR3 runs to 16 residues. Trimming cost V 2 bases and J 7 bases, with 15 bases left between them. The CDR3 region is CASSLQGPTINSPLHF. CDR3 nucleotide sequence: TGTGCCAGCAGTTTACAGGGACCCACCATAAATTCACCCCTCCACTTT.

This chain links TRBV5-1 with TRBJ1-5; D is uncertain. Deletions cut 2 bases from V and 0 bases from J, with 9 bases between. Germline CDR1 is SGHRS and CDR2 is YFSETQ. There are 15 residues in the CDR3. The CDR3 sequence: CASSFGENSNQPQHF. CDR3 nucleotides: TGCGCCAGCAGCTTTGGGGAGAATAGCAATCAGCCCCAGCATTTT.

The chain uses TRBV10-3 and TRBJ2-7; 15 bases agree with TRBD2. Germline V gene lookup returns CDR1 ENHRY and CDR2 SYGVKD. This CDR3 region has 16 residues. V dropped 4 bases and J dropped 0; count of bases not matched to a gene: 1. CDR3 bases: TGTGCCATCAGTGCGGGACTAGCGGGAGGCTCCTACGAGCAGTACTTC. This gives the protein CAISAGLAGGSYEQYF.

The V call is TRBV5-1, the J call TRBJ2-4, with 9 bases fitting TRBD1. Germline V lookup: CDR1 SGHRS, CDR2 YFSETQ. The V gene end was trimmed by 3 bases and the J gene end by 6 bases; junction bases not matched to a gene: 7. CDR3 length: 15 residues. The CDR3 DNA follows: TGCGCCAGCAGCTCCGGGACAGGGTGGGCAAACATTCAGTACTTC. It encodes CASSSGTGWANIQYF. Full variable domain (rest looked up from reference TRBV5-1 and TRBJ2-4): KAGVTQTPRYLIKTRGQQVTLSCSPISGHRSVSWYQQTPGQGLQFLFEYFSETQRNKGNFPGRFSGRQFSNSRSEMNVSTLELGDSALYLCASSSGTGWANIQYFGAGTRLSVL.

The J gene is TRBJ1-5, the V gene TRBV5-1; D remains ambiguous. V shed 1 base and J shed 7 bases, with 18 bases lying between them. The CDR3 spans 16 residues. CDR1 is SGHRS, CDR2 YFSETQ, per germline. The CDR3 nucleotides are TGCGCCAGCAGCTTGTCGGGCCACATTTTGGGCCAGCCCCAGCATTTT. Translating it yields CASSLSGHILGQPQHF.

The chain carries TRBV7-9 and TRBJ2-2; D possibly matches TRBD1 or TRBD2 (6 bases each). The CDR3 is 15 amino acids. Trimming cost V 4 bases and J 7 bases, with 16 bases left between them. Germline V lookup: CDR1 SEHNR, CDR2 FQNEAQ (reference sequence). CDR3 sequence: CASSYPMGGVGELFF. In nucleotides, the CDR3 is TGTGCCAGCAGCTACCCGATGGGGGGCGTCGGGGAGCTGTTTTTT.

Details on this clone: The sample carries other DNA sequences with the same CDR3. This chain links TRBV5-1 with TRBJ2-7; the match to TRBD1 covers 9 bases. V gave up 4 bases and J gave up 0 bases; unmatched junction bases: 2. This CDR3 is 14 amino acids long. Germline-derived CDR1 and CDR2 are SGHRS and YFSETQ. In DNA form, the CDR3 reads TGCGCCAGCAGCACGGGACAGGGCTCCTACGAGCAGTACTTC. Its translation is CASSTGQGSYEQYF.

For this clone: The junction shows a germline mismatch at one end, possibly a read error. This chain joins TRBV6-1 and TRBJ1-6; D not certain. The CDR3 spans 14 residues. Germline lookup yields CDR1 MNHNS and CDR2 SASEGT. The CDR3 spells CASGVLRWDSPLHF. The CDR3 DNA is TGTGCCAGCGGGGTTCTGCGATGGGATTCGCCCCTCCACTTT.

The V and J genes are TRBV29-1 and TRBJ1-5; D possibly corresponds to TRBD1 (6 bases). CDR1 is SQVTM and CDR2 is ANQGSEA in the germline V gene. The CDR3 has 13 amino acids. V lost 6 bases, J lost 4 bases, and 13 bases lay in between. The CDR3 reads CSVDEGGNQPQHF. The CDR3 nucleotides are TGCAGCGTCGACGAGGGGGGGAATCAGCCCCAGCATTTT. The complete variable domain, with remaining parts taken from reference TRBV29-1 and TRBJ1-5, reads SAVISQKPSRDICQRGTSLTIQCQVDSQVTMMFWYRQQPGQSLTLIATANQGSEATYESGFVIDKFPISRPNLTFSTLTVSNMSPEDSSIYLCSVDEGGNQPQHFGDGTRLSIL.